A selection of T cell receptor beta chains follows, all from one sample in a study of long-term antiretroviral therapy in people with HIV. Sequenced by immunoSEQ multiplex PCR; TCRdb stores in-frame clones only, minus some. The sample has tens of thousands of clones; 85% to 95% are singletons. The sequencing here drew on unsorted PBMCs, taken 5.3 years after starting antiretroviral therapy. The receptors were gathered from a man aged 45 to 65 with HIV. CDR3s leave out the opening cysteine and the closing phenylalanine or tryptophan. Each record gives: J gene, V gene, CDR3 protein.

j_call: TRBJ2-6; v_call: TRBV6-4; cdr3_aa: ASSDAGGGASGANVLT
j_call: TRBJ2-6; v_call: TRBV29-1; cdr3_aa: SVGTGSPVGANVLT
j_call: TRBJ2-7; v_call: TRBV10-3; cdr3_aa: AISEGTSGVYEQY
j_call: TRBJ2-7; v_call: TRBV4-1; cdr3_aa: ASSSTTESYEQY
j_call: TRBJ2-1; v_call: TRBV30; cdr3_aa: AWRPLAGGQF
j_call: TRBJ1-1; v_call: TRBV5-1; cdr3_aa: ASSINSGGGTEAF
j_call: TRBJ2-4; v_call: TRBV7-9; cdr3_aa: ASSLAGLAKNIQY
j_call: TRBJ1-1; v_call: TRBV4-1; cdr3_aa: ASSQEIGQGGTEAF
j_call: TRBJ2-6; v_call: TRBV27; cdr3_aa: ASSPSRVSGANVLT
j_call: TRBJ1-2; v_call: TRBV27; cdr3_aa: ASSLLGSRENYGYT
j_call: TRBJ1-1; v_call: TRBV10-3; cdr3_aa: AIRRDGRPNTEAF
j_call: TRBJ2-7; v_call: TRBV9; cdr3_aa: ASSVLPGLPSYEQY
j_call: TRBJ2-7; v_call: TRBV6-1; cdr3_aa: ASSERNRGDEQY
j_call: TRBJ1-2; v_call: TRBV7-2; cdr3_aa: ASSPSRNYGYT
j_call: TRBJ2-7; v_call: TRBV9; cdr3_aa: ASSVAGVGYEQY
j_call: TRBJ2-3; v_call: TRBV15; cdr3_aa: ATSPVWSGGRTDTQY
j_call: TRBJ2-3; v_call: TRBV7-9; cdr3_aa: ASSYTADTQY
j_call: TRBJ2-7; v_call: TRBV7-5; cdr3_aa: VRSLGRDEQY
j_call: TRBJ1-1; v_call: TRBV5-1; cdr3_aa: ASSRVVGVTEAF
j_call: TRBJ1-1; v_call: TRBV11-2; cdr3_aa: ASSSTGGATEAF
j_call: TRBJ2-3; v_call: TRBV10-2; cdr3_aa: ASSDSGRADTQY
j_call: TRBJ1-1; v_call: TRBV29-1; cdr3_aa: SVPGQGSGTEAF
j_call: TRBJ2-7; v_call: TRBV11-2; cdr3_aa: ASSFGGVYEQY
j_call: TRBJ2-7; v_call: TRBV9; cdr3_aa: ASSEGLAGDEQY
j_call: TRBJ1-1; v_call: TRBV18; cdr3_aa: ASSPPTGVTEAF